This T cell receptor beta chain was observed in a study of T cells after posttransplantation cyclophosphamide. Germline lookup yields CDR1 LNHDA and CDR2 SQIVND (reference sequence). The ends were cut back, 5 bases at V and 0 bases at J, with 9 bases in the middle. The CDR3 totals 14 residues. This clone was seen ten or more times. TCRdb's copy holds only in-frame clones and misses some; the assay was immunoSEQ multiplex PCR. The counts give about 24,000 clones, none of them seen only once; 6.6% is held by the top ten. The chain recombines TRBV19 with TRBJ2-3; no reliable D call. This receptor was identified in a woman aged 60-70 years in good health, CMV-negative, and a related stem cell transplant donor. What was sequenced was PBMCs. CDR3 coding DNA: TGTGCCAGTAGTTCGTGGGCGAGCACAGATACGCAGTATTTT. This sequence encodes CASSSWASTDTQYF. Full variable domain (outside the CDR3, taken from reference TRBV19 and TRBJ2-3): DGGITQSPKYLFRKEGQNVTLSCEQNLNHDAMYWYRQDPGQGLRLIYYSQIVNDFQKGDIAEGYSVSREKKESFPLTVTSAQKNPTAFYLCASSSWASTDTQYFGPGTRLTVL.